What follows describes a single T cell receptor (beta chain). This clone was seen at least ten times. What antigen it recognizes has not been identified. An end of the junction differs from the germline gene, which may be a read error. Before undergoing thyroid surgery, none of the patients had been given any kind of treatment. The study retrospectively analysed patient clinical samples collected from about 2011 to 2018 using T-cell receptor beta sequencing. Library prep was done by PCR. The instrument was an Illumina HiSeq 4000. High-throughput sequencing was used to profile the CDR3 region of the TCR beta-chain in every patient. The original methods were these. The researchers built a classifier to tell apart papillary thyroid cancer patients with distant metastasis, based on CDR3 differences among clinicopathological groups. The Shannon index was used to measure repertoire diversity, and the Morisita-Horn index was used to measure how similar tumor and blood repertoires were. The raw public reads went through TCRdb reprocessing: fastp at Q25, MiXCR clone calling, in-frame beta chains kept. The V and J calls come from TCRdb's annotation, not from the publication. The sample table records about 27,000 clones; over 15% of these occur just once. The leading ten clones occupy approximately 6.5% of the sample.

The CDR3, from cysteine to phenylalanine, totals 18 residues. The kept DNA is CDR3 alone, 54 bases in frame from the first base. As encoded in the germline V gene, CDR1 is SQVTM while CDR2 is ANQGSEA. These data come from a study of metastatic and nonmetastatic thyroid tumors (dated by TCRdb to 2018 to 2020). Regarding the research as a whole: Repertoires were compared across peripheral blood and tumor or nodule tissue samples from malignant and benign thyroid patients.

Broad study findings and their caveats: In both blood and tumor samples, TCR beta diversity was reported to be significantly higher in malignant tumors than in benign nodules.

Material: blood. This sequence originates from a male donor with papillary thyroid cancer or a benign thyroid nodule (not recorded which). Some clones in this sample may be carry-over from other donors' samples. Recombination connected TRBV29-1 to TRBJ2-1; the central 10 bases match TRBD1. The CDR3 protein is CSVEVPMDRGDQYNEQFF. The DNA sequence is TGCAGCGTCGAAGTACCGATGGACAGGGGGGATCAATACAATGAGCAGTTCTTC.